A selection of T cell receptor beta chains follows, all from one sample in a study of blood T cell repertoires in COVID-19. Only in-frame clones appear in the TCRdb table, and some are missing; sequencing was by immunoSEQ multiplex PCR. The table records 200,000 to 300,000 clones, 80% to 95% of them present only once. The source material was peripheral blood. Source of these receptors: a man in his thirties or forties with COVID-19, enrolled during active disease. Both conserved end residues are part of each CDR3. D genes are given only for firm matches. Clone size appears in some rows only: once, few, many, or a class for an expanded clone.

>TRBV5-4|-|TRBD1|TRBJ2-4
CASSLGGDRGKNIQYF
TGTGCCAGCAGCTTGGGCGGGGACAGGGGAAAAAACATTCAGTACTTC
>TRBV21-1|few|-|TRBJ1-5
CASSKGTGIQPQHF
TGTGCCAGCAGCAAAGGGACAGGTATTCAGCCCCAGCATTTT
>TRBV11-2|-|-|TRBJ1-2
CASSSRGSGYTF
TGTGCCAGCAGTAGCAGGGGTTCTGGCTACACCTTC
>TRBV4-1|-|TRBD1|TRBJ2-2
CASSGTGTGGGNTGELFF
TGCGCCAGCAGCGGAACCGGGACAGGGGGCGGGAACACCGGGGAGCTGTTTTTT
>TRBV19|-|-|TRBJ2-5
CASSIHSQETQYF
TGTGCCAGTAGTATTCACAGTCAAGAGACCCAGTACTTC
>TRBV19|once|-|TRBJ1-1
CASSIGGMTPRNTEAFF
TGTGCCAGTAGTATCGGGGGGATGACACCTCGGAACACTGAAGCTTTCTTT
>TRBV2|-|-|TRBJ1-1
CASSAAGWATEAFF
TGTGCCAGCAGTGCAGCGGGCTGGGCCACTGAAGCTTTCTTT
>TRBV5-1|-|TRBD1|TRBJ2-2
CASSPPETGVILSVGELFF
TGCGCCAGCAGCCCCCCCGAGACAGGGGTAATTTTATCCGTCGGGGAGCTGTTTTTT
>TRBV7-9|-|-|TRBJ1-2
CASSPLGGLGYTF
TGTGCCAGCAGCCCCTTGGGGGGTTTGGGCTACACCTTC
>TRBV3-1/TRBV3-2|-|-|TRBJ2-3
CASSQGTGLAITDTQYF
TGTGCCAGCAGCCAGGGGACAGGACTAGCGATCACAGATACGCAGTATTTT
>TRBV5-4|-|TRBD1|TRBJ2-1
CASSTDRGLDNEQFF
TGTGCCAGCAGCACCGACAGGGGGCTCGACAATGAGCAGTTCTTC
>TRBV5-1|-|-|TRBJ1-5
CASSLKGDQPQHF
TGCGCCAGCAGCTTGAAGGGGGATCAGCCCCAGCATTTT
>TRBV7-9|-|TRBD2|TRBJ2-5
CASSPSGGRLETQYF
TGTGCCAGCAGCCCTAGCGGGGGGCGTTTGGAGACCCAGTACTTC
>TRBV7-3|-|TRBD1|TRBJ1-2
CASSESQTGGYTF
TGTGCCAGCAGCGAGTCTCAGACAGGGGGCTACACCTTC
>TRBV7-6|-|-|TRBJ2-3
CASSLGGRGTDTQYF
TGTGCCAGCAGCTTAGGCGGCAGGGGAACAGATACGCAGTATTTT
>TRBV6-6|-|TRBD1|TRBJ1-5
CASSQQGAQPQHF
TGTGCCAGCAGTCAACAGGGGGCTCAGCCCCAGCATTTT
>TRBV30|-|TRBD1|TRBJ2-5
CAWREAGGSETQYF
TGTGCCTGGAGAGAGGCAGGGGGCTCGGAGACCCAGTACTTC
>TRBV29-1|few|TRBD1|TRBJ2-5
CSVELGTAPLTQYF
TGCAGCGTTGAACTGGGGACAGCCCCACTTACCCAGTACTTC
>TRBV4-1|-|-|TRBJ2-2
CASSQAVDTGELFF
TGCGCCAGCAGCCAAGCGGTTGACACCGGGGAGCTGTTTTTT
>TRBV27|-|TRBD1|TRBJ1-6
CASRGWDREYSPLHF
TGTGCCAGCAGGGGGTGGGACAGGGAGTATTCACCCCTCCACTTT
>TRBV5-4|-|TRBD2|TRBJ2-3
CASSSLTSGASTDTQYF
TGTGCCAGCAGCAGCCTAACTAGCGGGGCATCCACAGATACGCAGTATTTT
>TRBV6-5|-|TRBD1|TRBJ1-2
CASSSETGNYGYTF
TGTGCCAGCAGTTCCGAGACAGGGAACTATGGCTACACCTTC
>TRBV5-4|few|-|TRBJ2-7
CASSSTDSSYEQYF
TGTGCCAGCAGCTCCACAGACAGTTCCTACGAGCAGTACTTC
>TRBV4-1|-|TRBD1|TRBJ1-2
CASSQVVDRVYGYTF
TGCGCCAGCAGCCAAGTAGTGGACAGGGTCTATGGCTACACCTTC
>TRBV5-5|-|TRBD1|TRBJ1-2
CASSVKRDRGHGYTF
TGTGCCAGCAGCGTAAAACGGGACAGGGGGCATGGCTACACCTTC
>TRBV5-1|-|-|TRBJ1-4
CASSPGTPQEKLFF
TGCGCCAGCAGCCCCGGGACACCCCAAGAAAAACTGTTTTTT
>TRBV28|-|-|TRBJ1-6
CASSLNDRSPLHF
TGTGCCAGCAGTTTAAATGACAGATCACCCCTCCACTTT
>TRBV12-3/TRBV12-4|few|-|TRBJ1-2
CASSPLRDHGYTF
TGTGCCAGCAGTCCCCTGCGGGATCATGGCTACACCTTC
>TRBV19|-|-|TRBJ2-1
CASTERGYNEQFF
TGTGCCAGTACCGAAAGGGGATACAATGAGCAGTTCTTC
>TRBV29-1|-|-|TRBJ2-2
CSGSQASGELFF
TGCAGCGGATCTCAGGCCTCCGGGGAGCTGTTTTTT
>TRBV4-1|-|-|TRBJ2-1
CASSQVMVQGEQFF
TGCGCCAGCAGCCAAGTTATGGTTCAGGGTGAGCAGTTCTTC